This is a list of T cell receptor beta chains from one sample in a study of metastatic and nonmetastatic thyroid tumors. Using MiXCR, TCRdb reanalyzed the PCR reads. The table has 30,000 to 35,000 clones, around a sixth seen once. The source material was blood. Receptors originate from a female donor with papillary thyroid cancer or a benign thyroid nodule (not recorded which). Some clones in this sample may be carry-over from other donors' samples. CDR3s include the opening cysteine and the closing phenylalanine or tryptophan. Fields, in order: V gene, D gene, clone size, CDR3 length, J gene, CDR3 protein, CDR3 DNA. A D gene is named only where the DNA matches it firmly. Some rows have no size entry. The others give once, few or many, or a class for an expanded clone.

>TRBV19|NA|many|16|TRBJ1-1
CASRSTSSPMNTEAFF
TGTGCCAGTAGGTCGACTTCATCCCCCATGAACACTGAAGCTTTCTTT
>TRBV5-1|TRBD2|NA|14|TRBJ2-5
CASSRTSAQETQYF
TGCGCCAGCAGCCGGACTAGCGCACAAGAGACCCAGTACTTC
>TRBV6-1|TRBD2|many|14|TRBJ2-7
CASSNRDYPYEQYF
TGTGCCAGCAGTAACCGGGACTACCCCTACGAGCAGTACTTC
>TRBV3-1|TRBD1|few|15|TRBJ1-3
CASSQARTGGNTIYF
TGTGCCAGCAGCCAAGCCCGGACAGGGGGAAACACCATATATTTT
>TRBV11-2|NA|NA|15|TRBJ2-3
CASSIRRGGTDTQYF
TGTGCCAGCAGCATACGTAGAGGGGGCACAGATACGCAGTATTTT
>TRBV5-1|NA|NA|13|TRBJ1-1
CASSWDRNTEAFF
TGCGCCAGCAGCTGGGACCGGAACACTGAAGCTTTCTTT
>TRBV7-9|NA|NA|13|TRBJ2-1
CASSESAVTPQFF
TGTGCCAGCAGCGAAAGCGCCGTAACTCCGCAGTTCTTC
>TRBV6-1|NA|few|15|TRBJ1-2
CASTKGDPSPEGYTF
TGTGCCAGCACGAAGGGTGACCCCTCTCCGGAAGGCTACACCTTC
>TRBV28|TRBD1|many|14|TRBJ1-5
CASGRDRGGQPQHF
TGTGCCAGCGGCCGGGACAGGGGCGGTCAGCCCCAGCATTTT
>TRBV20-1|NA|NA|14|TRBJ2-1
CSASGRYSYNEQFF
TGCAGTGCTAGTGGCAGATACTCCTACAATGAGCAGTTCTTC
>TRBV11-2|NA|many|12|TRBJ2-1
CASSYSYNEQFF
TGTGCCAGCAGCTATTCTTACAATGAGCAGTTCTTC
>TRBV12-3/TRBV12-4|TRBD1|NA|15|TRBJ2-3
CARSPETGGADTQYF
TGTGCCAGAAGCCCGGAGACAGGGGGAGCAGATACGCAATATTTT
>TRBV2|NA|few|14|TRBJ2-3
CASSAQANPDTQYF
TGTGCCAGCAGTGCACAGGCTAACCCAGATACGCAGTATTTT
>TRBV20-1|NA|many|15|TRBJ2-7
CSARAVQSRSYEQYF
TGCAGTGCTAGAGCTGTCCAGAGCCGCTCCTACGAGCAGTACTTC
>TRBV6-4|TRBD1|many|17|TRBJ2-1
CASSPGTGGARYNEQFF
TGTGCCAGCTCCCCCGGGACAGGGGGCGCCCGCTACAATGAGCAGTTCTTC
>TRBV7-7|TRBD1|many|14|TRBJ2-1
CASSLGTANDEQFF
TGTGCTAGCAGCTTAGGGACAGCGAACGATGAGCAGTTCTTC
>TRBV6-1|NA|many|12|TRBJ2-7
CASSLDSYEQYF
TGTGCCAGCAGCCTCGACAGTTACGAGCAGTACTTC
>TRBV20-1|NA|many|12|TRBJ2-7
CSARQGGHEQYF
TGCAGTGCTAGGCAGGGGGGGCACGAGCAGTACTTC
>TRBV20-1|NA|many|14|TRBJ2-4
CSARAGISSNIQYF
TGCAGTGCTAGGGCAGGCATTTCCTCAAACATTCAGTACTTC
>TRBV13|NA|once|14|TRBJ2-7
CASSARVTTYEQYF
TGTGCCAGCAGCGCAAGGGTCACGACCTACGAGCAGTACTTC
>TRBV5-1|NA|many|16|TRBJ2-1
CASSPDLLVSYNEQFF
TGCGCCAGCAGCCCGGACCTTCTGGTCTCCTACAATGAGCAGTTCTTC
>TRBV6-1|TRBD2|few|12|TRBJ2-7
CASIPGGGEQYF
TGTGCCAGCATTCCGGGGGGTGGCGAGCAGTACTTC
>TRBV20-1|NA|NA|14|TRBJ2-3
CSARDGGSTDTQYF
TGCAGTGCTAGAGATGGCGGGTCGACAGATACGCAGTATTTT
>TRBV5-1|NA|NA|19|TRBJ2-3
CASSLTGEALSLSTDTQYF
TGCGCCAGCAGCTTGACGGGAGAGGCGCTATCGCTAAGCACAGATACGCAGTATTTT
>TRBV12-3/TRBV12-4|NA|many|10|TRBJ2-3
CASREDTQYF
TGTGCCAGCAGAGAAGATACGCAGTATTTT
>TRBV6-1|TRBD1|few|14|TRBJ1-1
CASRRPPPGGEAFF
TGTGCCAGCAGACGACCCCCCCCAGGGGGAGAAGCTTTCTTT
>TRBV20-1|TRBD2|NA|15|TRBJ2-2
CSASLAGRVTVELFF
TGCAGTGCTAGCCTAGCGGGACGGGTCACCGTGGAGCTGTTTTTT
>TRBV20-1|TRBD2|medium-sized|16|TRBJ2-1
CSAPQGLAGVNNEQFF
TGCAGTGCTCCTCAGGGACTAGCGGGAGTCAACAATGAGCAGTTCTTC
>TRBV29-1|NA|many|12|TRBJ2-4
CSVEEQGDIQYF
TGCAGCGTTGAAGAACAGGGTGACATTCAGTACTTC
>TRBV28|NA|few|15|TRBJ2-3
CASSFWFRDTDTQYF
TGTGCCAGCAGTTTTTGGTTTAGGGACACAGATACGCAGTATTTT
>TRBV21-1|NA|NA|20|TRBJ2-2
CASSDRDRGLAVVVTGELFF
TGTGCCAGCAGCGACAGAGATCGGGGACTAGCGGTAGTCGTAACCGGGGAGCTTTTTTTT
>TRBV7-2|NA|many|15|TRBJ2-3
CASSLRRERTDTQYF
TGTGCCAGCAGCCTCAGGAGGGAACGAACAGATACGCAGTATTTT
>TRBV18|NA|NA|15|TRBJ1-2
CASPSPPVGHHGYTF
TGTGCCAGCCCATCTCCCCCGGTAGGACATCACGGCTACACCTTC
>TRBV6-5|NA|many|16|TRBJ2-1
CASSRGGVTHYNEQFF
TGTGCCAGCAGTAGGGGGGGGGTGACACACTACAATGAGCAGTTCTTC
>TRBV19|NA|many|15|TRBJ1-5
CARTAREGGRQPQHF
TGTGCCAGAACGGCCCGGGAGGGAGGCCGTCAGCCCCAGCATTTT
>TRBV4-1|TRBD2|many|15|TRBJ2-2
CASRAGTSGTGELFF
TGCGCCAGCAGGGCCGGGACTAGCGGCACCGGGGAGCTGTTTTTT
>TRBV12-3/TRBV12-4|NA|NA|13|TRBJ2-7
CASSLGQFYEQYF
TGTGCCAGCAGTTTAGGGCAGTTCTACGAGCAGTACTTC
>TRBV20-1|TRBD2|NA|12|TRBJ2-7
CSAYVAGYEQYF
TGCAGTGCTTATGTAGCGGGCTACGAGCAGTACTTC
>TRBV2|TRBD2|NA|15|TRBJ2-1
CASRLAGSYNNEQFF
TGTGCCAGCAGACTAGCGGGATCATATAACAATGAGCAGTTCTTC
>TRBV14|TRBD2|many|17|TRBJ2-3
CASSPDAAGASTDTQYF
TGTGCCAGCAGCCCCGACGCGGCGGGAGCTAGCACAGATACGCAGTATTTT
>TRBV11-2|TRBD2|many|16|TRBJ2-1
CASSPRSGVSYNEQFF
TGTGCCAGCAGCCCCCGAAGCGGGGTCTCCTACAATGAGCAGTTCTTC
>TRBV28|NA|NA|15|TRBJ2-5
CASRRLTGPQETKYF
TGTGCCAGCAGGCGACTCACAGGGCCGCAAGAGACAAAGTACTTC
>TRBV7-6|TRBD1|NA|16|TRBJ1-1
CASSSQGAGMNTEAFF
TGTGCCAGCAGCTCTCAGGGGGCAGGGATGAACACTGAAGCTTTCTTT
>TRBV6-2/TRBV6-3|NA|few|16|TRBJ2-3
CASSSRSHSSTDTQYF
TGTGCCAGCAGTTCCCGGTCCCATTCTAGCACAGATACGCAGTATTTT
>TRBV30|NA|many|14|TRBJ1-3
CAAGEAFSGNTIYF
TGTGCCGCGGGGGAAGCGTTCTCTGGAAACACCATATATTTT
>TRBV5-1|NA|many|13|TRBJ1-1
CASSLEQGTTAFF
TGCGCCAGCAGCTTGGAACAGGGAACAACAGCTTTCTTT
>TRBV19|TRBD1|many|14|TRBJ1-4
CASSIGTGPEKLFF
TGTGCCAGTAGTATTGGGACAGGCCCTGAAAAACTGTTTTTT
>TRBV20-1|TRBD1|many|14|TRBJ1-1
CSAASGTANTEAFF
TGCAGTGCTGCCAGCGGGACAGCGAACACTGAAGCTTTCTTT
>TRBV6-2/TRBV6-3|TRBD1|medium-sized|15|TRBJ2-7
CASSSPTGGSYEQYF
TGTGCCAGCAGTTCCCCGACAGGGGGGAGCTACGAGCAGTACTTC
>TRBV9|TRBD2|many|15|TRBJ2-2
CASSAGGTNTGELFF
TGTGCCAGCAGCGCCGGGGGGACGAACACCGGGGAGCTGTTTTTT
>TRBV18|NA|many|15|TRBJ2-1
CASSPVSGLTNEQFF
TGTGCCAGCTCCCCAGTCTCTGGCCTAACCAATGAGCAGTTCTTC
>TRBV19|TRBD1|many|13|TRBJ1-6
CASSNRGGSPLHF
TGTGCCAGTAGTAACAGGGGCGGTTCACCCCTCCACTTT
>TRBV11-2|NA|many|15|TRBJ1-1
CASSLRQAGATEAFF
TGTGCCAGCAGCTTAAGACAGGCGGGAGCCACTGAAGCTTTCTTT
>TRBV6-4|NA|few|15|TRBJ2-1
CASIRDMVMGNEQFF
TGTGCCAGCATCCGGGACATGGTAATGGGGAATGAGCAGTTCTTC
>TRBV10-1|NA|medium-sized|12|TRBJ2-7
CASRGLSDEQYF
TGCGCCAGCAGGGGACTTAGCGACGAGCAGTACTTC
>TRBV5-1|NA|many|14|TRBJ2-7
CASSWGVNSYEQYF
TGCGCCAGCAGCTGGGGGGTGAACTCCTACGAGCAGTACTTC
>TRBV12-3/TRBV12-4|NA|few|13|TRBJ2-7
CASRKDVSYEQYF
TGTGCCAGCAGAAAGGACGTGTCCTACGAGCAGTACTTC
>TRBV6-1|TRBD1|many|15|TRBJ2-5
CASSPGQGNRETQYF
TGTGCCAGTAGTCCGGGACAGGGTAATCGAGAGACCCAGTACTTC
>TRBV6-5|TRBD1|many|17|TRBJ2-1
CASRTTDRDSHHNEQFF
TGTGCCAGCAGGACAACCGACCGGGACAGCCACCACAATGAGCAGTTCTTC